This TCR beta chain was sequenced during a study of cytomegalovirus exposure and HLA in healthy donors. Findings and caveats of the study: Earlier analysis found most TCR beta V segments productive about 87% or about 30% of the time. In vitro work confirmed that three CMV-associated chains recognize CMV antigens. Cytomegalovirus status was reportedly diagnosed by the classifier with high specificity and sensitivity. Researchers counted roughly 150 TCR beta chains as cytomegalovirus-associated.

The PCR used 60 Vbeta and 13 Jbeta primers. Clones were read by immunoSEQ multiplex PCR, and TCRdb kept only the in-frame ones, dropping some. The table records roughly 140,000 clones, approximately 70% of them present only once. On this clone itself: Its antigen is currently unknown.

The CDR3 has 15 amino acids. In germline, CDR1 is SGHTA, CDR2 FQGTGA. V was pared by 1 base and J by 1 base, with 4 bases of the junction left unmatched. The sequenced sample consisted of PBMCs. This TCR was recovered from a woman younger than 45 in good health and CMV-seronegative. V usage is TRBV7-3 and J usage is TRBJ2-7, with 7 bases aligning to TRBD2. This chain's CDR3 is CASSLRASGSYEQYF. CDR3 coding DNA: TGTGCCAGCAGCTTAAGGGCTAGCGGTTCCTACGAGCAGTACTTC.